The sample holds many counts of the clone carrying this T cell receptor (beta chain). Synthesis of cDNA was carried out by template-switch 5'RACE. The reaction used 10-nucleotide random UMIs. TCRdb independently ran MiXCR on the 5' RACE reads; one entry per CDR3 protein. The data hold 90,000 to 150,000 distinct CDR3 sequences, with around 3% observed a single time. The sample belongs to a study of neurological immune-mediated disorders. V was shortened by 5 bases and J by 11 bases, with 18 bases between the two germline ends. Germline V gene lookup returns CDR1 MNHEY and CDR2 SVGEGT. This CDR3 is 13 amino acids long.

This sequence originates from a young woman with multiple sclerosis. This sequence joins TRBV6-2 or TRBV6-3 and TRBJ1-1; unclear D gene. The sample comprised PBMCs. CDR3 residues: CASSDPPPSGAFF. Written as DNA, the CDR3 is TGTGCCAGCAGTGACCCGCCGCCCTCCGGGGCTTTCTTT.